A single sample gave rise to the 21 T cell receptor beta chains below, sequenced in a study of T cell repertoires in cytomegalovirus infection. TCRdb fed the reads into MiXCR, producing one record per CDR3 protein. The sample lists 170,000 or so distinct CDR3 sequences; roughly a sixth were seen once. What was sequenced was CD8+ T cells from PBMCs. The source of these receptors is a human donor in good health (CMV status not recorded). Some clones in this sample may be carry-over from other donors' samples.

This chain uses TRBV7-2 with TRBJ1-2; D is ambiguous. Germline CDR1 SGHTA, CDR2 FQGNSA. This CDR3 has 12 residues. V gave up 7 bases and J gave up 3 bases, with 9 bases separating them. CDR3: CASTPDDYGYTF. DNA for the CDR3: TGTGCCAGCACCCCGGACGACTATGGCTACACCTTC. Based on the CDR3 plus reference TRBV7-2 and TRBJ1-2, the full variable domain is GAGVSQSPSNKVTEKGKDVELRCDPISGHTALYWYRQSLGQGLEFLIYFQGNSAPDKSGLPSDRFSAERTGGSVSTLTIQRTQQEDSAVYLCASTPDDYGYTFGSGTRLTVV.

This chain uses TRBV7-6 with TRBJ1-5; 8 bases agree with TRBD1. Germline CDR1 reads SGHVS; CDR2 reads FNYEAQ. The CDR3 loop spans 17 amino acids. Losses at the gene ends were 3 bases for V and 2 bases for J; bases not matched to a gene: 9. The CDR3 here is CASSLGALGQGNQPQHF. The CDR3 DNA reads TGTGCCAGCAGCTTGGGGGCATTGGGACAGGGCAATCAGCCCCAGCATTTT.

This clonotype was recorded at least ten times. The chain couples TRBV28 to TRBJ2-5; D possibly matches TRBD1 or TRBD2 (5 bases each). This CDR3 contains 17 residues. V was trimmed by 1 base and J by 7 bases, leaving 22 bases between them. Germline CDR1 reads MDHEN; CDR2 reads SYDVKM. DNA of the CDR3: TGTGCCAGCAGTTTATACGGGGCTAGCAGTATAGATGGGACCCAGTACTTC. Translating gives CASSLYGASSIDGTQYF.

In its sample, this clonotype was seen a few times. This chain connects TRBV11-2 to TRBJ1-2; D gene uncertain. Trimming took off 5 bases at V and 2 bases at J, with 9 bases between the two ends. The CDR3 has 13 amino acids. Germline lookup yields CDR1 SGHAT and CDR2 FQNNGV. This chain's CDR3 is CASSPRYNYGYTF. The CDR3 DNA follows: TGTGCCAGCAGCCCACGCTACAACTATGGCTACACCTTC.

The rearrangement links TRBV4-2 to TRBJ1-5; tentative D call: TRBD1 (6 bases). This CDR3 is built from 16 residues. Trimming cost V 1 base and J 4 bases, with 14 bases left between them. Germline assignment: CDR1 LGHNA and CDR2 YNFKEQ. CDR3 protein: CASSQVLGTTNQPQHF. The CDR3 region has the DNA TGTGCCAGCAGCCAAGTACTTGGGACAACTAATCAGCCCCAGCATTTT.

This clonotype was detected only a few times. This rearrangement joins TRBV7-9 to TRBJ2-1; 7 bases map to TRBD1. In germline, CDR1 is SEHNR, CDR2 FQNEAQ (reference sequence). J lost 8 bases, V lost 5 bases, and 6 bases had no gene match. This CDR3 has 13 residues. The chain's CDR3 is CASSLEGGDEQFF. In nucleotides, the CDR3 is TGTGCCAGCAGCCTAGAAGGGGGCGATGAGCAGTTCTTC.

This chain uses TRBV10-3 with TRBJ2-3, with 9 positions matching TRBD1. Unmatched junction bases numbered 10, after V lost 3 bases and J lost 0 bases. This CDR3 comprises 18 residues. CDR1 and CDR2 (germline): ENHRY, SYGVKD. CDR3 in DNA: TGTGCCATCAGTGACTCAAGGACAGGGGAGGCGAGCACAGATACGCAGTATTTT. Residues: CAISDSRTGEASTDTQYF.

This clonotype turned up a few times. The genes are TRBV4-2 and TRBJ2-7; D not certain. V lost 0 bases, J lost 5 bases, and 17 bases lay in between. Germline lookup yields CDR1 LGHNA and CDR2 YNFKEQ. The CDR3 totals 16 residues. This CDR3 reads CASSQDALIHPDEQYF. The CDR3 DNA is TGTGCCAGCAGCCAAGATGCCCTTATACATCCGGACGAGCAGTACTTC.

The V call is TRBV4-3, the J call TRBJ2-7; 8 bases line up with TRBD1. The CDR3 contains 14 residues. The V and J ends lost 4 bases and 3 bases, in that order; junction bases with no gene match: 5. The germline CDR1 and CDR2 sequences are LGHNA and YSLEER. CDR3 in DNA: TGCGCCAGCAGCCCTCCAGGGACAGGCTACGAGCAGTACTTC. Translation gives CASSPPGTGYEQYF.

This clonotype showed up many times. This chain joins TRBV7-2 and TRBJ2-7, with a weak D call TRBD2 (6 bases). Trimming removed 5 bases at V and 6 bases at J, with 11 bases between. CDR3 length equals 12 residues. Germline-derived CDR1 and CDR2 are SGHTA and FQGNSA. CDR3 amino acids: CASSPYGGEQYF. For the CDR3, the DNA is TGTGCCAGCAGCCCATACGGGGGCGAGCAGTACTTC. The variable domain in full, with the rest retrieved from reference TRBV7-2 and TRBJ2-7, is GAGVSQSPSNKVTEKGKDVELRCDPISGHTALYWYRQSLGQGLEFLIYFQGNSAPDKSGLPSDRFSAERTGGSVSTLTIQRTQQEDSAVYLCASSPYGGEQYFGPGTRLTVT.

The J gene is TRBJ2-4, the V gene TRBV20-1; D gene uncertain. V lost 1 base and J 5 bases, leaving 6 bases between the germline ends. The CDR3 spans 12 residues. Germline loops: CDR1 DFQATT, CDR2 SNEGSKA (reference sequence). The CDR3 region has the DNA TGCAGTGCTAGAGGAACAGAAAACATTCAGTACTTC. Translated, it gives CSARGTENIQYF.

This clonotype was counted only a few times. This chain joins TRBV20-1 and TRBJ2-1, with D perhaps matching TRBD2 (5 bases). Trimming pared 5 bases from V and 6 bases from J, leaving 14 bases between. The CDR3 is made up of 13 amino acids. Germline CDR1 and CDR2: DFQATT and SNEGSKA (reference sequence). This CDR3 is CSAPISGPNEQFF. In nucleotides, the CDR3 is TGCAGTGCTCCCATCAGCGGCCCCAATGAGCAGTTCTTC.

This chain joins TRBV11-2 and TRBJ1-1, with D uncertain. There are 15 residues in the CDR3. Trimming pared 0 bases from V and 1 base from J, leaving 9 bases between. Germline CDR1 is SGHAT and CDR2 is FQNNGV. The CDR3 here is CASSLDLARNTEAFF. Written as DNA, the CDR3 is TGTGCCAGCAGCTTAGATCTTGCCCGGAACACTGAAGCTTTCTTT.

The chain is built from TRBV4-3 and TRBJ1-4, with a tentative D call TRBD1 (5 bases). Between the trimmed V and J ends, which lost 0 bases and 7 bases, there was a span of 21 bases. Germline V CDR1 and CDR2: LGHNA, YSLEER. The CDR3 totals 18 residues. CDR3 sequence (DNA): TGCGCCAGCAGCCAAGAAGGGACCTCCCTCAATAGTCCTGAAAAACTGTTTTTT. Protein sequence: CASSQEGTSLNSPEKLFF.

This clonotype has just a few counts. The V call is TRBV5-1, the J call TRBJ1-2; D uncertain. Germline V gene sequence: CDR1 SGHRS, CDR2 YFSETQ. The V end was cut by 2 bases, the J end by 2 bases, with 10 bases between. The CDR3 runs 14 residues. The CDR3 DNA reads as TGCGCCAGCAGCTTAGAATTCCTAAACTATGGCTACACCTTC. Amino acid sequence: CASSLEFLNYGYTF.

The rearrangement joins TRBV14 to TRBJ1-1; D remains ambiguous. The CDR3 length is 16 residues. CDR1 SGHDN and CDR2 FVKESK come from the germline V gene. V lost 4 bases and J lost 6, with 21 bases in between. The CDR3 reads CASSPTWRISGPEAFF. DNA for the CDR3: TGTGCCAGCAGCCCTACTTGGCGTATAAGCGGGCCTGAAGCTTTCTTT.

The rearrangement links TRBV7-2 to TRBJ2-5; 9 bases agree with TRBD2. CDR1 SGHTA and CDR2 FQGNSA come from the germline V gene. The ends lost 5 bases at V and 4 bases at J; junction bases unmatched: 5. The CDR3 contains 14 residues. This chain's CDR3 is CASSVGLASETQYF. In DNA, the CDR3 is TGTGCCAGCAGCGTGGGACTAGCCTCAGAGACCCAGTACTTC.

V is TRBV20-1 and J is TRBJ2-2, with D hard to call. CDR1 and CDR2 from the germline V gene are DFQATT and SNEGSKA (reference sequence). The V gene lost 4 bases and the J gene lost 3 bases, with 3 bases spanning the gap. The CDR3 is 11 residues long. CDR3 in DNA: TGCAGTGCTATATACACCGGGGAGCTGTTTTTT. It is translated as CSAIYTGELFF.

This clonotype was seen repeatedly, ten times or more. The J gene is TRBJ2-7, the V gene TRBV14, with TRBD1 matching over 8 bases. The CDR3 runs 13 residues. Germline V gene lookup returns CDR1 SGHDN and CDR2 FVKESK. The trim removed 5 bases at V and 2 bases at J, leaving 2 bases unmatched. The DNA of the CDR3 is TGTGCCAGCAGCTGGGACAGGACCTACGAGCAGTACTTC. Residues: CASSWDRTYEQYF.

The J gene is TRBJ2-5, the V gene TRBV7-9; D is perhaps TRBD1 (5 bases). V lost 7 bases, J lost 5 bases, and 23 bases lay in between. The V gene's germline CDR1 is SEHNR and CDR2 FQNEAQ (reference sequence). CDR3 length: 16 amino acids. The CDR3 spells CASNDIRDLRQETQYF. The CDR3 DNA reads as TGTGCCAGCAACGATATTCGAGACTTGAGACAGGAGACCCAGTACTTC.

The CDR3 nucleotides read TGTGCCAGCAGCATGAGCGGGGGGGCCGATGGAAACATTCAGTACTTC. Protein: CASSMSGGADGNIQYF. The J gene is TRBJ2-4, the V gene TRBV9, with TRBD2 matching 10 bases. This CDR3 has 16 amino acids. V dropped 4 bases and J dropped 6; count of bases not matched to a gene: 10. Germline V lookup: CDR1 SGDLS, CDR2 YYNGEE.